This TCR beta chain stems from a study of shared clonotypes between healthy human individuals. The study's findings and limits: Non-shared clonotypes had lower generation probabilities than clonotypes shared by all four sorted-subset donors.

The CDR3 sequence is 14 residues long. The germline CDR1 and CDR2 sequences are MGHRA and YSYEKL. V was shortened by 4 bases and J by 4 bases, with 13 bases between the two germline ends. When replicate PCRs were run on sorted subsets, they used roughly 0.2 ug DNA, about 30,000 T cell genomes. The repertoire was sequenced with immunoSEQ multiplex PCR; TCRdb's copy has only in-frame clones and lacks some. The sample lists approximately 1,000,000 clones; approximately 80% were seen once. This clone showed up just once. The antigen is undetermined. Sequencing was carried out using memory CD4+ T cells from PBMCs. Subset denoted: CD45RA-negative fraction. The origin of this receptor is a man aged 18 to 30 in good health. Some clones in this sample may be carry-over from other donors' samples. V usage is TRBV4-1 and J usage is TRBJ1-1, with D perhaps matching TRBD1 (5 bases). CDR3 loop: CASSRAGAGTEAFF. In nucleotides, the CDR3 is TGCGCCAGCAGCCGCGCCGGGGCGGGCACTGAAGCTTTCTTT.